A single T cell receptor beta chain is shown here with its context. What antigen it recognizes has not been identified. It has no much larger one-base neighbor in the sample; base qualities were not kept. The data originate from a study of Graves' ophthalmopathy and Graves' hyperthyroidism (dated by TCRdb to the late 2010s). About the investigation overall: A patient counted as having stable hyperthyroidism if there was no progression to ophthalmopathy within 18 months of follow-up. To explore V-J signatures that separate ophthalmopathy from hyperthyroidism, a discovery set of approximately 100 patients was enrolled, consisting of more than 40 with ophthalmopathy and fewer than 60 with stable hyperthyroidism. The study used signatures of the TCR beta repertoire to tell Graves' ophthalmopathy apart from Graves' hyperthyroidism and to predict which patients would progress to ophthalmopathy. In several hyperthyroidism patients, the T-cell repertoire of thyroid tissue was compared with the T-cell repertoire of blood. In total, 135 blood samples were TCR-sequenced: around 42 ophthalmopathy, roughly 77 hyperthyroidism and about 17 hyperthyroidism-to-ophthalmopathy patients. Once sampling was done, hyperthyroidism patients were given methimazole at a starting dose of 30 mg daily, while ophthalmopathy patients were given high-dose intravenous methylprednisolone. An independent validation cohort comprised around 20 hyperthyroidism patients and roughly 15 patients who later progressed from hyperthyroidism to ophthalmopathy.

After removal of 5 bases from V and 8 bases from J, the junction retains 8 bases not matched to a gene. The CDR3, from cysteine to phenylalanine, totals 14 residues. The DNA shown is the 42-base CDR3, in frame from base 1. Results and caveats for the whole study, not just this receptor: Sample size was not predetermined statistically, and investigators were not blinded to group allocation. In cross-validation, the 13-signature model distinguished ophthalmopathy from stable hyperthyroidism with about 88% sensitivity and about 81% specificity, and in the test set the corresponding values were approximately 80% and 68%. Most expanded thyroid clonotypes with a frequency above 0.001 also appeared in blood, which suggests that blood repertoires may reflect the immune response in the thyroid. In validation, the model predicted ophthalmopathy progression with about 71% sensitivity and roughly 72% specificity; some 13 predicted patients were CT-confirmed with GO in a median of around 6.5 months.

The hyperthyroidism patients were 18 to 65 years old and newly diagnosed, with a disease duration of less than 2 months. Patients with other autoimmune diseases, uncontrolled infections, pregnancy or lactation were excluded. Diagnosis was based on clinical symptoms, serum thyroxine, TRAb, thyroid ultrasound and orbital computed tomography. Total RNA was extracted with Trizol reagent and quality-checked on an Agilent 2100 Bioanalyzer. For repertoire sequencing, the TCR beta CDR3 regions were amplified from RNA transcripts. A first-round RT-PCR used HTBI primers with the Qiagen OneStep RT-PCR kit, followed by a second-round multiplex PCR, size selection and purification. Sequencing of the libraries was carried out on an Illumina HiSeq2000 in paired-end mode with 100 bp reads. The original methods were these. SOAPnuke was used for read processing, and reads with adapters, uncalled bases, a mean Phred below 15, or no exact constant-primer or identifier match were discarded. High-quality paired reads were merged with COPE v1.2.5. Clonotypes were defined as unique nucleotide sequences and were aligned to IMGT TRB V, D and J references using MiTCR v1.1. Only V-J combinations with frequency above 0.0001 were analysed, covering around 99% of repertoires. A TCR clonal expansion and chaos score per V-J combination was defined as the ratio of F50 clonal expansion to chaos observed in the TCRdist matrix. Welch's t-statistics and random forest were used to reduce features to about a dozen V-J combinations, which were fed into a naive Bayes classifier. Thyroid-blood repertoire similarity was quantified with the Morisita-Horn index. TCRdb reprocessing: public reads trimmed at Q25 with fastp, clones called with MiXCR, in-frame beta chains kept. Every distinct CDR3 protein forms one entry, paired with its most common genes and DNA. The V and J calls shown here were made by TCRdb, not taken from the authors' results. This sample holds 500,000 to 600,000 distinct CDR3 sequences; just under 40% were observed only once. Clones ranked in the top ten supply approximately 4.1% of the sample.

The TCR was taken from an adult man with Graves' hyperthyroidism. The rearrangement joined TRBV12-3 or TRBV12-4 to TRBJ1-4, with TRBD1 matching 7 junction bases. Input material: peripheral blood or thyroid tissue (not recorded which). The DNA sequence reads TGTGCCAGCAGTAGCATACCGGGACAGGAAAAACTGTTTTTT. Translated, this is CASSSIPGQEKLFF.